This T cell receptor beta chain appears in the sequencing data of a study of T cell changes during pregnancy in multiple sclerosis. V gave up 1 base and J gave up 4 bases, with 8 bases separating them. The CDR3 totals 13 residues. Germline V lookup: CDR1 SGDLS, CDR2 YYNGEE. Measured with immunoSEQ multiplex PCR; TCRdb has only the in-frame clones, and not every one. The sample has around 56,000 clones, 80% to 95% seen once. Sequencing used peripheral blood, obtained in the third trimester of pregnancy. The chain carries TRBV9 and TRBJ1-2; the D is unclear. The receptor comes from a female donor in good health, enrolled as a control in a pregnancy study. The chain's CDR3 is CASSVRSGYGYTF. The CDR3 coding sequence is TGTGCCAGCAGCGTACGGTCGGGCTATGGCTACACCTTC.